The 11 T cell receptor beta chains in this list originate from one sample, sequenced in a study of shared clonotypes between healthy human individuals. Clones were read by immunoSEQ multiplex PCR, and TCRdb kept only the in-frame ones, dropping some. The repertoire holds hundreds of thousands of clones, with roughly 98% as singletons. Naive-designated CD8 cells lacked CD45RO, were positively enriched for CCR7, and omitted terminally differentiated effector memory CD45RA+ cells. The sequencing input was naive CD8+ T cells sorted from blood. Every receptor here comes from a man between 25 and 39 years old in good health.

This clone was seen once. This chain connects TRBV14 to TRBJ2-1; 10 bases match TRBD2. This CDR3 region has 15 residues. Germline CDR1 is SGHDN and CDR2 is FVKESK. J was trimmed by 3 bases and V by 5 bases; bases with no gene match: 4. The CDR3 sequence: CASSFTSGDYNEQFF. DNA for the CDR3: TGTGCCAGCAGCTTCACTAGCGGGGACTACAATGAGCAGTTCTTC. Combining the CDR3 with reference TRBV14 and TRBJ2-1 gives the whole variable domain EAGVTQFPSHSVIEKGQTVTLRCDPISGHDNLYWYRRVMGKEIKFLLHFVKESKQDESGMPNNRFLAERTGGTYSTLKVQPAELEDSGVYFCASSFTSGDYNEQFFGPGTRLTVL.

The table lists this clone with a count of one. The chain combines TRBV4-1 with TRBJ2-7; tentative D call: TRBD1 (5 bases). The V end lost 3 bases, the J end lost 5 bases, and 14 bases lay between the germline ends. Germline CDR1 is MGHRA and CDR2 is YSYEKL. The CDR3 covers 14 residues. CDR3 nucleotides: TGCGCCAGCAGCCATGATACAGGATTTAACGAGCAGTACTTC. This sequence encodes CASSHDTGFNEQYF.

For this clone: The conserved closing phenylalanine or tryptophan is absent in this CDR3, likely reflecting a read error. No DNA is shown, since the ends of the CDR3 on it are uncertain; the CDR3 is the one TCRdb lists. V is TRBV21-1 and J is TRBJ2-3. TRBV21-1 is a recognized pseudogene. The CDR3 adds up to 10 amino acids, both ends counted. CDR3 protein: CASSKPRAGR.

The chain employs TRBV5-1 and TRBJ2-7; 9 positions match TRBD2. CDR3 length equals 16 residues. Germline loops: CDR1 SGHRS, CDR2 YFSETQ. With V trimmed by 4 bases and J by 4 bases, 12 bases remained unmatched. CDR3 loop: CASSLNAGTSTYEQYF. The CDR3 nucleotides are TGCGCCAGCAGCCTGAACGCCGGGACTAGCACTTACGAGCAGTACTTC.

The chain couples TRBV25-1 to TRBJ2-5; no definite D call. The V gene lost 5 bases and the J gene lost 5 bases, with 9 bases spanning the gap. Germline loops: CDR1 MGHDK, CDR2 SYGVNS. This CDR3 contains 12 residues. The DNA for the CDR3 is TGTGCCAGCAGTCACGGTGGGGAGACCCAGTACTTC. Its protein product is CASSHGGETQYF.

The V call is TRBV7-3, the J call TRBJ2-3; D ambiguous. CDR1 SGHTA and CDR2 FQGTGA come from the germline V gene. Trimming left V 6 bases short and J 2 bases short, with 9 bases between. The length of the CDR3 is 13 residues. The CDR3 is CASRVDDTDTQYF. The CDR3, as DNA: TGTGCCAGCAGAGTCGACGACACAGATACGCAGTATTTT.

The rearrangement joins TRBV7-9 to TRBJ2-7; maybe TRBD2 (5 bases). This CDR3 has 11 amino acids. Germline-derived CDR1 and CDR2 are SEHNR and FQNEAQ (reference sequence). Trimming removed 3 bases from V and 9 bases from J, with 9 bases in between. The CDR3 protein is CASSFGSVQYF. CDR3 sequence (DNA): TGTGCCAGCAGCTTTGGGAGTGTGCAGTACTTC.

V gene TRBV6-5 combines with J gene TRBJ2-5; D is perhaps TRBD2 (6 bases). The CDR3 has 15 amino acids. Deletions cut 5 bases from V and 5 bases from J, with 18 bases between. The V gene's germline CDR1 is MNHEY and CDR2 SVGAGI. The CDR3 DNA reads TGTGCCAGCAGTCCTTTATTGGCGGGACGGGAGACCCAGTACTTC. This codes for CASSPLLAGRETQYF.

This clone occurred once. The rearrangement uses TRBV7-6 and TRBJ1-1; possible D gene TRBD1, 5 bases. Looked up from germline, CDR1 is SGHVS and CDR2 is FNYEAQ. The CDR3 consists of 14 residues. Trimming removed 5 bases from V and 0 bases from J, with 10 bases in between. The CDR3 sequence: CASSPGTVNTEAFF. Here the CDR3 DNA reads TGTGCCAGCAGCCCCGGGACGGTGAACACTGAAGCTTTCTTT.

The V and J genes are TRBV29-1 and TRBJ1-2; D might be TRBD1 (6 bases). The CDR3 is 12 amino acids. From germline, CDR1 is SQVTM and CDR2 ANQGSEA. V shed 8 bases and J shed 5 bases, with 15 bases lying between them. This chain's CDR3 is CSWAGVAYGYTF. Written as DNA, the CDR3 is TGCAGCTGGGCAGGGGTTGCTTATGGCTACACCTTC.

The chain carries TRBV28 and TRBJ2-7; 10 bases line up with TRBD2. The CDR3 totals 18 residues. Germline assignment: CDR1 MDHEN and CDR2 SYDVKM. Unmatched junction bases numbered 12, after V lost 4 bases and J lost 0 bases. CDR3 region: CASSSPGWSGRGSYEQYF. The CDR3 DNA sequence: TGTGCCAGCAGTTCACCAGGGTGGAGCGGGAGGGGCTCCTACGAGCAGTACTTC.